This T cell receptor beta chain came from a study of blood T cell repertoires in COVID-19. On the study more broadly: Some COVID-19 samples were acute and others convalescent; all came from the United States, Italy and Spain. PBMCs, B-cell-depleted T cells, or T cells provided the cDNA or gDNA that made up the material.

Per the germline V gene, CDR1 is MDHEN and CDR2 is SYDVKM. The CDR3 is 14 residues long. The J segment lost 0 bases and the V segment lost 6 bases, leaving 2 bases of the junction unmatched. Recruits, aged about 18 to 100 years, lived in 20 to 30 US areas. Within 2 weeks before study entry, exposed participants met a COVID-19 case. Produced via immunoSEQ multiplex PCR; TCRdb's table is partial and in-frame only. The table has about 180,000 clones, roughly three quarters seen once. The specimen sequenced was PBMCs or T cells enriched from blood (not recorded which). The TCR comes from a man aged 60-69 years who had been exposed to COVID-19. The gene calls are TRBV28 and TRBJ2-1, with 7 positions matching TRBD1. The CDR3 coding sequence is TGTGCCAGCAGGCCAGGGGGCTCCTACAATGAGCAGTTCTTC. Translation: CASRPGGSYNEQFF.